These T cell receptor beta chains were read from a single sample in a study of regulatory T cells in long-lasting Graves disease. TCRdb re-derived calls from the multiplex PCR reads in MiXCR, one entry per CDR3 protein. Among some 500,000 distinct CDR3 sequences listed, 13% were seen once. These data were also reused for a study on T cells in Graves' hyperthyroidism and ophthalmopathy.

The specimen was peripheral blood mononuclear cells (PBMCs), collected at new diagnosis, from a patient treated with antithyroid drugs. The receptors stem from a man aged 30 to 45 with Graves disease. CDR3s include the opening cysteine and the closing phenylalanine or tryptophan. Each record gives: clone size, CDR3 length, J gene, V gene, D gene, CDR3 DNA, CDR3 protein. The D gene is left open where the match is weak. Clone size is stated in some rows and not others, as once, few, many or a class when expanded.

clone size: NA; CDR3 length: 17; J gene: TRBJ2-3; V gene: TRBV7-9; D gene: TRBD1; CDR3 DNA: TGTGCCAGCATATCCTTAGGACAGGGGGATAAGACAGATACGCAGTATTTT; CDR3 protein: CASISLGQGDKTDTQYF
clone size: few; CDR3 length: 17; J gene: TRBJ1-5; V gene: TRBV19; D gene: NA; CDR3 DNA: TGTGCCAGTAGTATCAGCCGGGGGACGAGGAGCAATCAGCCCCAGCATTTT; CDR3 protein: CASSISRGTRSNQPQHF
clone size: many; CDR3 length: 14; J gene: TRBJ1-5; V gene: TRBV28; D gene: NA; CDR3 DNA: TGTGCCAGCAGTTTTCCGGCCCTTAATCAGCCCCAGCATTTT; CDR3 protein: CASSFPALNQPQHF
clone size: once; CDR3 length: 13; J gene: TRBJ1-1; V gene: TRBV6-2/TRBV6-3; D gene: NA; CDR3 DNA: TGTGCCAGCAGTTACTCAGGGCCCACTGAAGCTTTCTTT; CDR3 protein: CASSYSGPTEAFF
clone size: many; CDR3 length: 16; J gene: TRBJ2-1; V gene: TRBV10-2; D gene: NA; CDR3 DNA: TGCGCCAGCGGTCCCAACGGAGGGAGCTCCTACAATGAGCAGTTCTTC; CDR3 protein: CASGPNGGSSYNEQFF
clone size: many; CDR3 length: 12; J gene: TRBJ2-7; V gene: TRBV14; D gene: NA; CDR3 DNA: TGTGCCAGCAGCCAAGACTTCCAGGAGCAGTACTTC; CDR3 protein: CASSQDFQEQYF
clone size: NA; CDR3 length: 14; J gene: TRBJ2-3; V gene: TRBV20-1; D gene: NA; CDR3 DNA: TGCAGTGCTAGAGAGGTGGCCAGCACAGATACGCAGTATTTT; CDR3 protein: CSAREVASTDTQYF
clone size: few; CDR3 length: 18; J gene: TRBJ2-2; V gene: TRBV15; D gene: TRBD2; CDR3 DNA: TGTGCCACCAGCAGAGACCGGGTACTAGCGGGAGGGGTCGGGGAGCTGTTTTTT; CDR3 protein: CATSRDRVLAGGVGELFF
clone size: many; CDR3 length: 15; J gene: TRBJ1-1; V gene: TRBV20-1; D gene: NA; CDR3 DNA: TGCAGTGCCGAAAGCAGTGGGCCCGGGAACACTGAAGCTTTCTTT; CDR3 protein: CSAESSGPGNTEAFF
clone size: NA; CDR3 length: 14; J gene: TRBJ2-1; V gene: TRBV5-6; D gene: NA; CDR3 DNA: TGTGCCAGCAGCTTGGGTCACGTCCCCAATGAGCAGTTCTTC; CDR3 protein: CASSLGHVPNEQFF
clone size: many; CDR3 length: 16; J gene: TRBJ2-6; V gene: TRBV29-1; D gene: NA; CDR3 DNA: TGCAGCGTTGAAACGGACGGACGCTCTGGGGCCAACGTCCTGACTTTC; CDR3 protein: CSVETDGRSGANVLTF
clone size: many; CDR3 length: 15; J gene: TRBJ1-1; V gene: TRBV20-1; D gene: NA; CDR3 DNA: TGCAGTGCTAGAGTGGACGGACGCATGAACACTGAAGCTTTCTTT; CDR3 protein: CSARVDGRMNTEAFF
clone size: many; CDR3 length: 12; J gene: TRBJ2-1; V gene: TRBV30; D gene: NA; CDR3 DNA: TGTGCCTGGAGTCCCTCGGCAGGGTTGCCGTTCTTC; CDR3 protein: CAWSPSAGLPFF
clone size: many; CDR3 length: 14; J gene: TRBJ2-3; V gene: TRBV18; D gene: NA; CDR3 DNA: TGTGCCAGCTCACCACGCAGGAGCACAGATACGCAGTATTTT; CDR3 protein: CASSPRRSTDTQYF
clone size: NA; CDR3 length: 15; J gene: TRBJ2-5; V gene: TRBV6-1; D gene: TRBD2; CDR3 DNA: TGTGCCAGCAGCCGCGGACTAGCGGGACTGGAGACCCAGTACTTC; CDR3 protein: CASSRGLAGLETQYF
clone size: NA; CDR3 length: 14; J gene: TRBJ2-7; V gene: TRBV12-3/TRBV12-4; D gene: NA; CDR3 DNA: TGTGCCAGCAGTTTCTCGGGGACGGGATACGAGCAGTACTTC; CDR3 protein: CASSFSGTGYEQYF
clone size: NA; CDR3 length: 9; J gene: TRBJ1-2; V gene: TRBV20-1; D gene: NA; CDR3 DNA: TGCAGTGCCCGGGATGGCTACACCTTC; CDR3 protein: CSARDGYTF
clone size: few; CDR3 length: 17; J gene: TRBJ2-3; V gene: TRBV9; D gene: NA; CDR3 DNA: TGTGCCAGCAGCTCCTGGGGGGGACAGCTAAGCACAGATACGCAGTATTTT; CDR3 protein: CASSSWGGQLSTDTQYF
clone size: many; CDR3 length: 16; J gene: TRBJ2-3; V gene: TRBV12-3/TRBV12-4; D gene: TRBD2; CDR3 DNA: TGTGCCAGCAGTTTAGGACTAGCGGGACCCACAGATACGCAGTATTTT; CDR3 protein: CASSLGLAGPTDTQYF
clone size: NA; CDR3 length: 14; J gene: TRBJ2-5; V gene: TRBV4-1; D gene: NA; CDR3 DNA: TGCGCCAGCAGCCTACAGGAAATCCAAGAGACCCAGTACTTC; CDR3 protein: CASSLQEIQETQYF
clone size: NA; CDR3 length: 18; J gene: TRBJ2-1; V gene: TRBV19; D gene: NA; CDR3 DNA: TGTGCCAGTAGTATAGATCTGGTACGGCGGGACAACTTCGATGAGCAGTTCTTC; CDR3 protein: CASSIDLVRRDNFDEQFF
clone size: few; CDR3 length: 16; J gene: TRBJ2-1; V gene: TRBV14; D gene: TRBD1; CDR3 DNA: TGTGCCAGCAGCCACGCCGGGACAGGGGGGGTTCAAGGGCAGTTCTTC; CDR3 protein: CASSHAGTGGVQGQFF
clone size: many; CDR3 length: 13; J gene: TRBJ1-2; V gene: TRBV2; D gene: NA; CDR3 DNA: TGTGCCAGCAGTGCAGACGGGGTCTATGGCTACACCTTC; CDR3 protein: CASSADGVYGYTF
clone size: NA; CDR3 length: 14; J gene: TRBJ2-4; V gene: TRBV13; D gene: NA; CDR3 DNA: TGTGCCAGCAGCACCGAAGGGGGCAAAAACATTCAGTACTTC; CDR3 protein: CASSTEGGKNIQYF
clone size: many; CDR3 length: 16; J gene: TRBJ1-2; V gene: TRBV7-2; D gene: NA; CDR3 DNA: TGTGCCAGCAGCTTACTGGGCAGATTTTATAACTATGGCTACACCTTC; CDR3 protein: CASSLLGRFYNYGYTF
clone size: many; CDR3 length: 15; J gene: TRBJ2-2; V gene: TRBV12-3/TRBV12-4; D gene: TRBD2; CDR3 DNA: TGTGCCAGCAGGTCTAGCGGGAGGGTGACCGGGGAGCTGTTTTTT; CDR3 protein: CASRSSGRVTGELFF
clone size: many; CDR3 length: 17; J gene: TRBJ2-7; V gene: TRBV6-1; D gene: NA; CDR3 DNA: TGTGCCAGCAGTGAATTTCACGCGCCCAAGGTCCTCTACGAGCAGTACTTC; CDR3 protein: CASSEFHAPKVLYEQYF
clone size: many; CDR3 length: 13; J gene: TRBJ2-3; V gene: TRBV20-1; D gene: NA; CDR3 DNA: TGCAGTGCTAGAGATACTAGAGGAGATACGCAGTATTTT; CDR3 protein: CSARDTRGDTQYF
clone size: many; CDR3 length: 15; J gene: TRBJ2-3; V gene: TRBV3-1; D gene: TRBD2; CDR3 DNA: TGTGCCAGCAGCCAAGGTCGGAGTAGCGGGAATACGCAGTATTTT; CDR3 protein: CASSQGRSSGNTQYF
clone size: NA; CDR3 length: 17; J gene: TRBJ2-7; V gene: TRBV29-1; D gene: NA; CDR3 DNA: TGCAGCGTCTTGAGGTTGGCGGGGGCTAGGGGGTCCTACGAGCAGTACTTC; CDR3 protein: CSVLRLAGARGSYEQYF
clone size: few; CDR3 length: 14; J gene: TRBJ2-7; V gene: TRBV10-3; D gene: NA; CDR3 DNA: TGTGCCAGCAGTTTAGTCGGGTTAGGATACGAGCAGTACTTC; CDR3 protein: CASSLVGLGYEQYF
clone size: many; CDR3 length: 17; J gene: TRBJ1-1; V gene: TRBV30; D gene: TRBD1; CDR3 DNA: TGTGCCTGGAAATATTCAGGGGGCCGACTCATGAACACTGAAGCTTTCTTT; CDR3 protein: CAWKYSGGRLMNTEAFF
clone size: NA; CDR3 length: 16; J gene: TRBJ2-1; V gene: TRBV6-5; D gene: NA; CDR3 DNA: TGTGCCAGCAGTTACCCCCCAGGGAGGAATTACAATGAGCAGTTCTTC; CDR3 protein: CASSYPPGRNYNEQFF
clone size: many; CDR3 length: 12; J gene: TRBJ2-7; V gene: TRBV12-3/TRBV12-4; D gene: TRBD1; CDR3 DNA: TGTGCCAGCAGTTTGAAACAGGGGATCCAGTACTTC; CDR3 protein: CASSLKQGIQYF
clone size: many; CDR3 length: 17; J gene: TRBJ2-5; V gene: TRBV7-9; D gene: TRBD1; CDR3 DNA: TGTGCCAGCAGCTCCGGGACAGGGGGCATGTACCAAGAGACCCAGTACTTC; CDR3 protein: CASSSGTGGMYQETQYF
clone size: many; CDR3 length: 16; J gene: TRBJ1-6; V gene: TRBV12-3/TRBV12-4; D gene: NA; CDR3 DNA: TGTGCCAGCAGTAGGGCGGGATCAGCTGCTAATTCACCCCTCCACTTT; CDR3 protein: CASSRAGSAANSPLHF
clone size: few; CDR3 length: 15; J gene: TRBJ2-6; V gene: TRBV29-1; D gene: TRBD1; CDR3 DNA: TGCAGCGTCGGACAGGGGAGCTCTGGGGCCAACGTCCTGACTTTC; CDR3 protein: CSVGQGSSGANVLTF
clone size: few; CDR3 length: 15; J gene: TRBJ1-2; V gene: TRBV5-1; D gene: TRBD1; CDR3 DNA: TGCGCCAGCAGCTTGCCGGGACAGCCAGCAGGGAGCTACACCTTC; CDR3 protein: CASSLPGQPAGSYTF
clone size: NA; CDR3 length: 15; J gene: TRBJ1-5; V gene: TRBV28; D gene: NA; CDR3 DNA: TGTGCCAGCAGTCCCGGGGGGGACAGCAATCAGCCCCAGCATTTT; CDR3 protein: CASSPGGDSNQPQHF
clone size: many; CDR3 length: 11; J gene: TRBJ2-7; V gene: TRBV29-1; D gene: NA; CDR3 DNA: TGCAGCGTCCAAAATACCTACGAGCAGTACTTC; CDR3 protein: CSVQNTYEQYF
clone size: many; CDR3 length: 16; J gene: TRBJ2-1; V gene: TRBV6-2/TRBV6-3; D gene: NA; CDR3 DNA: TGTGCCAGCAGTCCGGCCGGGACCGCCGGCAATGAGCGGCAGTTCTTC; CDR3 protein: CASSPAGTAGNERQFF
clone size: many; CDR3 length: 15; J gene: TRBJ2-7; V gene: TRBV27; D gene: TRBD1; CDR3 DNA: TGTGCCAGCAGTTTGTCAGGGACAGGGCTTGTCGAGCAGTACTTC; CDR3 protein: CASSLSGTGLVEQYF
clone size: many; CDR3 length: 13; J gene: TRBJ2-1; V gene: TRBV20-1; D gene: NA; CDR3 DNA: TGCAGTCCAAAGAGGCCCAGGGACAATGAGCAGTTCTTC; CDR3 protein: CSPKRPRDNEQFF
clone size: NA; CDR3 length: 15; J gene: TRBJ2-7; V gene: TRBV2; D gene: TRBD1; CDR3 DNA: TGTGCCAGCAGGTATCACCGGGACAGGGACGGCGAGCAGTACTTC; CDR3 protein: CASRYHRDRDGEQYF
clone size: NA; CDR3 length: 15; J gene: TRBJ1-5; V gene: TRBV20-1; D gene: TRBD1; CDR3 DNA: TGCAGTGCTAGAGATGTACAGGGGAGCAATCAGCCCCAGCATTTT; CDR3 protein: CSARDVQGSNQPQHF
clone size: many; CDR3 length: 16; J gene: TRBJ2-3; V gene: TRBV2; D gene: NA; CDR3 DNA: TGTGCCAGCACCCCGCGGGGCGGGACTAGCACAGATACGCAGTATTTT; CDR3 protein: CASTPRGGTSTDTQYF
clone size: many; CDR3 length: 13; J gene: TRBJ2-1; V gene: TRBV20-1; D gene: NA; CDR3 DNA: TGCAGTGCTAGAGGACGGACCTACAATGAGCAGTTCTTC; CDR3 protein: CSARGRTYNEQFF
clone size: NA; CDR3 length: 12; J gene: TRBJ2-5; V gene: TRBV20-1; D gene: NA; CDR3 DNA: TGCAGTGCTAGGCCCGGGATGGAGACCCAGTACTTC; CDR3 protein: CSARPGMETQYF
clone size: few; CDR3 length: 15; J gene: TRBJ2-3; V gene: TRBV18; D gene: NA; CDR3 DNA: TGTGCCAGCTCACGCCCTCAGCCGCGCACAGATACGCAGTATTTT; CDR3 protein: CASSRPQPRTDTQYF
clone size: many; CDR3 length: 13; J gene: TRBJ2-1; V gene: TRBV12-3/TRBV12-4; D gene: NA; CDR3 DNA: TGTGCCAGCAGAAGGGCCCTGTCTTATGAGCAGTTCTTC; CDR3 protein: CASRRALSYEQFF